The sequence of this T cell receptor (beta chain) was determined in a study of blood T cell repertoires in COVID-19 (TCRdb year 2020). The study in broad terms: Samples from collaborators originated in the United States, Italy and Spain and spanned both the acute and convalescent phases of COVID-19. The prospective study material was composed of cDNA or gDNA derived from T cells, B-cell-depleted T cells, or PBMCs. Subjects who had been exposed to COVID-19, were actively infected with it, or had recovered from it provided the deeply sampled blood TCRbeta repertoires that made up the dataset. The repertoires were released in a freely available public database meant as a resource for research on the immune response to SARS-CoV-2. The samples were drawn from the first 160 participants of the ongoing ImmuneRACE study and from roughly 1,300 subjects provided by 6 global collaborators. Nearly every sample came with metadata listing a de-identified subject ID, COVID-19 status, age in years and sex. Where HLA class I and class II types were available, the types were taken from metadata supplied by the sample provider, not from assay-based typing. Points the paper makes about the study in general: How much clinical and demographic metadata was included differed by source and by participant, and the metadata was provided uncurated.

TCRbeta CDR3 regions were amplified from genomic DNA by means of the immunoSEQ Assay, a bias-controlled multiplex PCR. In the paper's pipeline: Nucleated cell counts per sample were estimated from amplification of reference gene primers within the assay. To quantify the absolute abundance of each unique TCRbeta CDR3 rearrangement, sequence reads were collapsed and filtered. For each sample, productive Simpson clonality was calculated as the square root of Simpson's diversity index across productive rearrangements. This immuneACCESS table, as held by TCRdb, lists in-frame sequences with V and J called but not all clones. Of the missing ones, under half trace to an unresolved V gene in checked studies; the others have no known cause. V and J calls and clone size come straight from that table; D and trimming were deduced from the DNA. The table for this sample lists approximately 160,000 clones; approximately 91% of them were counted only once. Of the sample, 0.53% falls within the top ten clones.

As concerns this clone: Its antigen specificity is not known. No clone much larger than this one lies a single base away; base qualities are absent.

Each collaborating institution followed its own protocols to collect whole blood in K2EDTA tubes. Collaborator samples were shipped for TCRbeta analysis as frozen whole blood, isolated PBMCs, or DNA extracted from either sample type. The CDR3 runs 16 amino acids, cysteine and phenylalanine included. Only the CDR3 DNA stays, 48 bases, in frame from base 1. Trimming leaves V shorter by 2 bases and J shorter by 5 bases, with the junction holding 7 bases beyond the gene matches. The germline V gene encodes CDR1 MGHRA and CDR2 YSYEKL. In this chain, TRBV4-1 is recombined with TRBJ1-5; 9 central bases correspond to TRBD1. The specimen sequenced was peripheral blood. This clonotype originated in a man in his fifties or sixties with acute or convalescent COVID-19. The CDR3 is CASSQIQGQGYQPQHF. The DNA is TGCGCCAGCAGCCAAATACAGGGACAGGGTTATCAGCCCCAGCATTTT.